The present entry profiles one TCR beta chain with its context. Its matching antigen is unknown. The source of the sample is a study of T cells in Graves' hyperthyroidism and ophthalmopathy. Study-wide findings and caveats: Model predictions of ophthalmopathy came a median about 6.3 months before onset.

Germline CDR1 is WNHNN and CDR2 is SYGVQD (reference sequence). The CDR3 consists of 14 residues. Trimming cost V 0 bases and J 5 bases, with 9 bases left between them. Graves' hyperthyroidism showing no ophthalmopathy progression within 18 months was considered stable. Regions amplified from RNA transcripts were the TCR beta CDR3 regions. When the TCR CDR3 underwent first-round RT-PCR, the HTBI primer set was used. In TCRdb, the multiplex PCR reads were re-called with MiXCR into one record per CDR3 protein. The table has approximately 610,000 distinct CDR3 sequences, 16% seen once. The sequenced sample consisted of blood. This clonotype originated in a young woman with Graves' hyperthyroidism. The chain couples TRBV10-1 to TRBJ2-3; maybe TRBD2 (5 bases). CDR3 sequence reads: CASSESTSLDTQYF. CDR3 coding DNA: TGCGCCAGCAGTGAGTCTACTAGTTTAGATACGCAGTATTTT.